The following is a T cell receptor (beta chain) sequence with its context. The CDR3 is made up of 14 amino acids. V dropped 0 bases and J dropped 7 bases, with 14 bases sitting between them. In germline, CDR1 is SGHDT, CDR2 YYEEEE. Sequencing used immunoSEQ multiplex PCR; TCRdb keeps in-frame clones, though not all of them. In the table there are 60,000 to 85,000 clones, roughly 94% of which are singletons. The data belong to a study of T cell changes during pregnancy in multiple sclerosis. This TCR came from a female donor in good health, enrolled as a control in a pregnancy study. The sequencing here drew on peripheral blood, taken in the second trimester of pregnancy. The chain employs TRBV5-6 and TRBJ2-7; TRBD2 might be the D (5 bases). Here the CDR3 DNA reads TGTGCCAGCAGCTTGGTGTCGGTACGGGAAGAGCAGTACTTC. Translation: CASSLVSVREEQYF.